This TCR beta chain was obtained from a study of blood T cell repertoires in COVID-19. At the level of the study: Specimens from acute and convalescent COVID-19 originated in the United States, Italy and Spain.

Clones were read by immunoSEQ multiplex PCR, and TCRdb kept only the in-frame ones, dropping some. The sample shows approximately 200,000 clones, 87% of them seen only once. After removal of 6 bases from V and 0 bases from J, the junction contained 6 bases not matched to a gene. The V gene's germline CDR1 is MNHEY and CDR2 SVGAGI. The CDR3 sequence is 15 residues long. This study enrolled people aged roughly 18 to 100 from 20 to 25 US geographic areas. Allocation to cohorts depended on clinical history reported by the participants. The recovered donors of Cohort 3 showed two negative PCRs, clearance, or symptom resolution.

The sequenced material came from PBMCs or T cells enriched from blood (not recorded which). The rearrangement uses TRBV6-5 and TRBJ2-7, with 9 bases that match TRBD1. The source is a woman aged 25 to 45 who had recovered from COVID-19. DNA of the CDR3: TGTGCCAGCAGGCCTCCGGGACAGGGCTCCTACGAGCAGTACTTC. Translating gives CASRPPGQGSYEQYF.